This note documents a single T cell receptor beta chain sequence. Repertoires were generated with immunoSEQ multiplex PCR, while TCRdb's copy carries only in-frame clones and drops some. In the table there are 220,000 or so clones, around 83% of which are singletons. The sample is drawn from a study of blood T cell repertoires in COVID-19. Study context: The United States, Italy and Spain supplied acute and convalescent COVID-19 samples. T cells, B-cell-depleted T cells, or PBMCs supplied cDNA or gDNA.

Participant age was roughly 18 to 90 years, and participants resided in around 24 US areas. Recovered status in Cohort 3 required two negative PCRs, clearance, or symptom resolution. The CDR3 spans 13 residues. The V gene lost 1 base and the J gene lost 8 bases, with 9 bases spanning the gap. Germline CDR1 and CDR2: MNHNS and SASEGT. This clonotype was sampled from a woman aged 40 to 50 who had recovered from COVID-19. Sequenced input: PBMCs or T cells enriched from blood (not recorded which). This chain connects TRBV6-1 to TRBJ2-1; D call uncertain. This chain's CDR3 is CASSEVVVDEQFF. CDR3 nucleotide sequence: TGTGCCAGCAGTGAAGTAGTGGTGGATGAGCAGTTCTTC.